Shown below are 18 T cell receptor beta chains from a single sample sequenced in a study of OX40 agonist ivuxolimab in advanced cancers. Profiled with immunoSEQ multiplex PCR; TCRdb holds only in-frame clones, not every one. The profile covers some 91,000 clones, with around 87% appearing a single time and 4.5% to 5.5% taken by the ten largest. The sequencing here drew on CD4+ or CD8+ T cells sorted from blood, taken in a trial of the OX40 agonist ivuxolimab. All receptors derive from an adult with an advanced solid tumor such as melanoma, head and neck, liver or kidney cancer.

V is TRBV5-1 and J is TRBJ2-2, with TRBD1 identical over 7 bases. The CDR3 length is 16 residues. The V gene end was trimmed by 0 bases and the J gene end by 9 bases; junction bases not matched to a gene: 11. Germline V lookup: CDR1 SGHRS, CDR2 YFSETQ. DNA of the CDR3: TGCGCCAGCAGCTTGGATTCCGACAGGGCCCTCCGGGAGCTGTTTTTT. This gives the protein CASSLDSDRALRELFF.

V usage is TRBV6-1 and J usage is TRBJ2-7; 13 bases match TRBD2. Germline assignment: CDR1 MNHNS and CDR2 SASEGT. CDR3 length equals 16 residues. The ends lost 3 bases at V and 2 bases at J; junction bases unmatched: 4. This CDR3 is CASSDPGLAGTYEQYF. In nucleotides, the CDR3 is TGTGCCAGCAGTGACCCGGGACTAGCGGGAACCTACGAGCAGTACTTC.

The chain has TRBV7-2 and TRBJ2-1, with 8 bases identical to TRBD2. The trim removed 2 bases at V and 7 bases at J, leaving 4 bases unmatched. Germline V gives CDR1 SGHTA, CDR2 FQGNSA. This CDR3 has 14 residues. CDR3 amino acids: CASSLPGLVNEQFF. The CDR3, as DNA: TGTGCCAGCAGCTTACCGGGACTAGTGAATGAGCAGTTCTTC.

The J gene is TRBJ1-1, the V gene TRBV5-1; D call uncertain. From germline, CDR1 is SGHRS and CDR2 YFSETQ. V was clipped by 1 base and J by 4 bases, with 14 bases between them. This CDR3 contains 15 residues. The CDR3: CASSLLSGKGTEAFF. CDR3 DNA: TGCGCCAGCAGCTTGTTGTCCGGGAAGGGCACTGAAGCTTTCTTT.

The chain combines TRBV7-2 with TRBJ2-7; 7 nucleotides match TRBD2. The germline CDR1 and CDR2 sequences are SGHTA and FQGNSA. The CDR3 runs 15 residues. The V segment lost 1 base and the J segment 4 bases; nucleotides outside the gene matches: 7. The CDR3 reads CASSLDYGTTYEQYF. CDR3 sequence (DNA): TGTGCCAGCAGCTTAGATTACGGGACTACGTACGAGCAGTACTTC.

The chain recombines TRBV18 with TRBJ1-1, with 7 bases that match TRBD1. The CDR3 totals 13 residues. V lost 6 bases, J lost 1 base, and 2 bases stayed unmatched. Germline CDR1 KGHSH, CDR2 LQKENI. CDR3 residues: CASSRTGNTEAFF. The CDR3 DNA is TGTGCCAGCTCGCGGACAGGGAACACTGAAGCTTTCTTT.

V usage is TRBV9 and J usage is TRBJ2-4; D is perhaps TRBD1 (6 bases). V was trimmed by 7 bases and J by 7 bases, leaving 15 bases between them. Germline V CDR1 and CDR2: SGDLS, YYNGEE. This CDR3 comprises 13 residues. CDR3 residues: CASAPTGTNIQYF. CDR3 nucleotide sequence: TGTGCCAGCGCCCCGACAGGCACGAACATTCAGTACTTC.

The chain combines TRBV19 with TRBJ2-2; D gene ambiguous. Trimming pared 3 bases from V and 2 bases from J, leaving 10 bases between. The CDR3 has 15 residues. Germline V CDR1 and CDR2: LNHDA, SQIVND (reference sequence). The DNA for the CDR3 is TGTGCCAGTAGTATGTCACCTATTAACACCGGGGAGCTGTTTTTT. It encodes CASSMSPINTGELFF.

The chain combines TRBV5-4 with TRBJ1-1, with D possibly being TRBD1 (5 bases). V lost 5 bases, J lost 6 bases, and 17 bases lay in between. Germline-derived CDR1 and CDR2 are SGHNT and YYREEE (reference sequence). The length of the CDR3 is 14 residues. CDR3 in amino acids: CASSPQGRAAEAFF. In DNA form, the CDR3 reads TGTGCCAGCAGTCCTCAGGGAAGGGCTGCTGAAGCTTTCTTT.

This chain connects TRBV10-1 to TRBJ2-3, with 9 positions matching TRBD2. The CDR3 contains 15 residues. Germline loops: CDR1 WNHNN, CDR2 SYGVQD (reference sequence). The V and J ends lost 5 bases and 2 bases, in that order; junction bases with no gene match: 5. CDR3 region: CASSRTSVDTDTQYF. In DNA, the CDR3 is TGCGCCAGCAGTCGGACTAGCGTGGACACAGATACGCAGTATTTT.

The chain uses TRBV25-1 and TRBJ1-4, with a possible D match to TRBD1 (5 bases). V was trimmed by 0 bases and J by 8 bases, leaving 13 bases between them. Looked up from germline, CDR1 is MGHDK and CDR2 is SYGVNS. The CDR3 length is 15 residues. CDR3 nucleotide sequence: TGTGCCAGCAGTGAATACGGGGCGACGAGGGAAAAACTGTTTTTT. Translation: CASSEYGATREKLFF.

As DNA, the CDR3 is TGCGCCAGCAGCCAAGATTCGGGACAGGGTACAGATACGCAGTATTTT. Protein: CASSQDSGQGTDTQYF. This chain joins TRBV4-3 and TRBJ2-3, with 9 bases fitting TRBD1. V dropped 0 bases and J dropped 3; count of bases not matched to a gene: 4. CDR1 and CDR2 from the germline V gene are LGHNA and YSLEER. CDR3 length: 16 residues.

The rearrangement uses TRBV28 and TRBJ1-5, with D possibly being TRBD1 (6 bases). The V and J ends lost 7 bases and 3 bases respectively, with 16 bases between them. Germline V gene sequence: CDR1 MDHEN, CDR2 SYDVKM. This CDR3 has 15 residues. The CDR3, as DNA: TGTGCCAGCAATCGAAGTGGGGGGCTCAATCAGCCCCAGCATTTT. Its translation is CASNRSGGLNQPQHF.

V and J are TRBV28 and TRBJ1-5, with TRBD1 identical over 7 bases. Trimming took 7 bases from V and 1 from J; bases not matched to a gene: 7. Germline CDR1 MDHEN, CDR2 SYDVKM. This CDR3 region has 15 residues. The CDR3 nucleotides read TGTGCCAGCAAGAGCCCACAGGGGAGCAATCAGCCCCAGCATTTT. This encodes CASKSPQGSNQPQHF.

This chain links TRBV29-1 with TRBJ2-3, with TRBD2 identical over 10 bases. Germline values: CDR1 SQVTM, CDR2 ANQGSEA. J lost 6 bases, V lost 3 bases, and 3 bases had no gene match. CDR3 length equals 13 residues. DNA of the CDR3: TGCAGCGTTGATAGCGGGAGGACGGATACGCAGTATTTT. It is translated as CSVDSGRTDTQYF.

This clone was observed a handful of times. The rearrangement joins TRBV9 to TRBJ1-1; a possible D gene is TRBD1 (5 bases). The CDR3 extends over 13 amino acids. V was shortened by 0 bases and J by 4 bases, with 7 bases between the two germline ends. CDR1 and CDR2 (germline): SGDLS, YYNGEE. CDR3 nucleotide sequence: TGTGCCAGCAGCGTAGCAGGGTTCACTGAAGCTTTCTTT. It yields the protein CASSVAGFTEAFF.

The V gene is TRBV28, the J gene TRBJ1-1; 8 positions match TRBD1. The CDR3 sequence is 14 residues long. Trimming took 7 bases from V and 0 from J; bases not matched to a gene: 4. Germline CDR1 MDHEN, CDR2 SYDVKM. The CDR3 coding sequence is TGTGCCAGCAAGCAGGGGGCGATGAACACTGAAGCTTTCTTT. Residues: CASKQGAMNTEAFF.

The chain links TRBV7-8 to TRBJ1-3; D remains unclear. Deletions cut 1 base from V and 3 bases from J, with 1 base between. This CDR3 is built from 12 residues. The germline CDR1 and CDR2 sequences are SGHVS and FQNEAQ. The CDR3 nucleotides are TGTGCCAGCAGCTTAGGTGGAAACACCATATATTTT. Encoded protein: CASSLGGNTIYF.